Below, 20 T cell receptor beta chains from the same sample are listed, as sequenced in a study of Ad26.COV2.S vaccination and SARS-CoV-2 variants (dated by TCRdb to 2020 to 2022). Library creation used the immunoSEQ multiplex PCR assay. What TCRdb holds here is the immuneACCESS table cut down to in-frame rearrangements. Part of the clones is not present; checked against another copy, under half of the missing clones reflect an unresolved V gene, and the others are unexplained. This sample holds under 150,000 clones; around 86% were observed only once. Jointly, the top ten make up 5% of the sample. In light of the paper, this sample's time point label describes: individuals recovered from natural SARS-CoV-2 infection. The sequences come from peripheral blood, collected after recovery from COVID-19. The receptors were sampled from a human donor who had recovered from COVID-19.

The chain links TRBV6-2 or TRBV6-3 to TRBJ2-1; D is unclear. V was pared by 2 bases and J by 2 bases, with 13 bases between. Germline CDR1 MNHEY, CDR2 SVGEGT. CDR3 size: 16 residues. The DNA of the CDR3 is TGTGCCAGCAGTTACGTCCCCGGAAGGACCTACAATGAGCAGTTCTTC. It yields the protein CASSYVPGRTYNEQFF.

This chain joins TRBV24-1 and TRBJ2-5, with TRBD2 identical over 10 bases. V shed 3 bases, J shed 5 bases, and the junction held 11 bases outside the gene matches. This CDR3 spans 17 amino acids. Germline lookup yields CDR1 KGHDR and CDR2 SFDVKD. CDR3 nucleotide sequence: TGTGCCACCAGTGATCTCTCCCTAGCGGGGGCTCCGGAGACCCAGTACTTC. Translation gives CATSDLSLAGAPETQYF.

The CDR3, as DNA: TGTGCCAGTAGGCGGACGGAACCTCACACAGATACGCAGTATTTT. This encodes CASRRTEPHTDTQYF. The rearrangement links TRBV19 to TRBJ2-3; no clear D gene. Germline lookup yields CDR1 LNHDA and CDR2 SQIVND (reference sequence). V lost 6 bases and J lost 2, with 15 bases in between. This CDR3 contains 15 residues.

J is TRBJ1-5 and V is TRBV6-1; D gene uncertain. This CDR3 contains 13 residues. V was pared by 0 bases and J by 6 bases, with 6 bases between. Germline V gives CDR1 MNHNS, CDR2 SASEGT. CDR3 sequence (DNA): TGTGCCAGCAGTGAAGCGCTTCGTCAGCCCCAGCATTTT. This gives the protein CASSEALRQPQHF.

V is TRBV12-3 or TRBV12-4 and J is TRBJ1-6; D gene uncertain. The germline V and J ends were trimmed by 7 bases and 9 bases, with 13 bases remaining between them. There are 13 residues in the CDR3. Here the CDR3 reads CASTLRESSPLHF. In nucleotides, the CDR3 is TGTGCCAGCACCCTGCGAGAGTCTTCACCCCTCCACTTT.

This sequence joins TRBV4-3 and TRBJ1-2, with D perhaps matching TRBD1 (5 bases). This CDR3 spans 16 amino acids. The V end was cut by 2 bases, the J end by 4 bases, with 17 bases between. CDR1 and CDR2 (germline): LGHNA, YSLEER. CDR3 bases: TGCGCCAGCAGCCAAATTGGGCAGGGCCCTCTCTATGGCTACACCTTC. Protein sequence: CASSQIGQGPLYGYTF.

The chain joins TRBV6-5 to TRBJ1-2, with 8 bases lining up with TRBD1. Germline V gene data show CDR1 as MNHEY and CDR2 as SVGAGI. V was pared by 4 bases and J by 6 bases, with 10 bases of the junction left unmatched. CDR3 size: 15 residues. The CDR3 sequence: CASSSNLDRENGYTF. The CDR3 bases are TGTGCCAGCAGTTCCAACCTGGACAGGGAGAATGGCTACACCTTC.

This chain joins TRBV27 and TRBJ1-6; 11 nucleotides match TRBD1. J gave up 7 bases and V 1 base, and 6 bases lay outside the gene matches. Germline V gene data show CDR1 as MNHEY and CDR2 as SMNVEV (reference sequence). CDR3 length: 17 amino acids. The CDR3 DNA is TGTGCCAGCAGTTTATTACGGTGGGACAGGGGGAATTCACCCCTCCACTTT. It codes for CASSLLRWDRGNSPLHF.

The chain combines TRBV19 with TRBJ2-1; D ambiguous. Germline CDR1 reads LNHDA; CDR2 reads SQIVND (reference sequence). CDR3 length: 15 amino acids. V lost 2 bases and J 0 bases, leaving 8 bases between the germline ends. The CDR3 loop reads CASSISGSSYNEQFF. The CDR3 coding sequence is TGTGCCAGTAGTATATCAGGAAGCTCCTACAATGAGCAGTTCTTC. The entire variable domain, with the rest obtained from reference TRBV19 and TRBJ2-1, is as follows: DGGITQSPKYLFRKEGQNVTLSCEQNLNHDAMYWYRQDPGQGLRLIYYSQIVNDFQKGDIAEGYSVSREKKESFPLTVTSAQKNPTAFYLCASSISGSSYNEQFFGPGTRLTVL.

This chain connects TRBV30 to TRBJ2-2, with a tentative D call TRBD1 (6 bases). Between the trimmed V and J ends, which lost 4 bases and 0 bases, there was a span of 12 bases. The germline V gene encodes CDR1 GTSNPN and CDR2 SVGIG (reference sequence). This CDR3 spans 15 amino acids. The CDR3 loop reads CAWNLNRANTGELFF. The CDR3, as DNA: TGTGCCTGGAACCTCAACAGGGCGAACACCGGGGAGCTGTTTTTT.

The V call is TRBV19, the J call TRBJ1-1, with 9 bases matching TRBD1. CDR3 size: 14 residues. Germline lookup yields CDR1 LNHDA and CDR2 SQIVND (reference sequence). Germline trimming cut 1 base from V and 4 bases from J; bases unmatched to any gene: 1. CDR3 sequence reads: CASSIGTGVTEAFF. In nucleotides, the CDR3 is TGTGCCAGTAGTATAGGGACAGGGGTCACTGAAGCTTTCTTT.

This chain uses TRBV2 with TRBJ1-2; possibly TRBD1 for D (6 bases). Between the trimmed V and J ends, which lost 2 bases and 5 bases, there was a span of 27 bases. CDR3 length: 19 residues. CDR1 and CDR2 (germline): SNHLY, FYNNEI. The CDR3 loop reads CASSESRNREVVGGYGYTF. The CDR3 DNA sequence: TGTGCCAGCAGTGAAAGCAGGAACAGGGAAGTAGTTGGGGGGTATGGCTACACCTTC.

The chain carries TRBV5-1 and TRBJ2-7; maybe TRBD1 (5 bases). Germline CDR1 reads SGHRS; CDR2 reads YFSETQ. V was clipped by 4 bases and J by 3 bases, with 20 bases between them. CDR3 size: 16 residues. The CDR3 region is CASSLQGAGEYYEQYF. The CDR3 region has the DNA TGCGCCAGCAGCCTCCAAGGGGCAGGCGAATACTACGAGCAGTACTTC. Using reference TRBV5-1 and TRBJ2-7 for the parts outside the CDR3, the full variable domain is KAGVTQTPRYLIKTRGQQVTLSCSPISGHRSVSWYQQTPGQGLQFLFEYFSETQRNKGNFPGRFSGRQFSNSRSEMNVSTLELGDSALYLCASSLQGAGEYYEQYFGPGTRLTVT.

The chain joins TRBV5-5 to TRBJ1-5, with D perhaps matching TRBD1 (5 bases). V lost 4 bases to trimming and J lost 4 bases, with 21 bases between them. The CDR3 loop spans 17 amino acids. Per the germline V gene, CDR1 is SGHKS and CDR2 is YYEKEE (reference sequence). The DNA for the CDR3 is TGTGCCAGCAGCACCGGACACCCCTGGGCGGGAAATCAGCCCCAGCATTTT. Amino acid sequence: CASSTGHPWAGNQPQHF.

This chain uses TRBV5-6 with TRBJ1-5; 8 bases agree with TRBD1. The CDR3 is 16 amino acids. CDR1 and CDR2 from the germline V gene are SGHDT and YYEEEE. V lost 2 bases to trimming and J lost 1 base; unmatched junction nucleotides: 5. CDR3: CASSLLRDRSNQPQHF. CDR3 nucleotides: TGTGCCAGCAGCTTATTGCGGGACAGGAGCAATCAGCCCCAGCATTTT.

The gene calls are TRBV2 and TRBJ1-5, with D maybe TRBD1 (5 bases). The V end lost 1 base, the J end lost 6 bases, and 19 bases lay between the germline ends. The CDR3 is 17 amino acids. Looked up from germline, CDR1 is SNHLY and CDR2 is FYNNEI. This CDR3 is CASSEGGATLPTQPQHF. The CDR3 region has the DNA TGTGCCAGCAGTGAAGGGGGCGCGACGCTTCCAACTCAGCCCCAGCATTTT.

This chain joins TRBV29-1 and TRBJ2-6; D not certain. Trimming took off 4 bases at V and 3 bases at J, with 7 bases between the two ends. Germline CDR1 SQVTM, CDR2 ANQGSEA. CDR3 length: 13 residues. The CDR3 loop is CSVVGNGANVLTF. The CDR3 DNA follows: TGCAGCGTTGTGGGGAATGGGGCCAACGTCCTGACTTTC.

V is TRBV28 and J is TRBJ2-1, with 12 nucleotides matching TRBD2. Germline CDR1 reads MDHEN; CDR2 reads SYDVKM. The CDR3 sequence is 15 residues long. The junction had 6 bases not matched to a gene; V was cut back by 3 bases and J by 9 bases. CDR3 loop: CASSFRLAGAGEQFF. Here the CDR3 DNA reads TGTGCCAGCAGTTTTCGACTAGCGGGGGCGGGTGAGCAGTTCTTC.

This chain connects TRBV27 to TRBJ2-5; no firm D call. CDR1 and CDR2 (germline): MNHEY, SMNVEV (reference sequence). V lost 7 bases, J lost 5 bases, and 14 bases lay in between. The CDR3 is 13 residues long. In nucleotides, the CDR3 is TGTGCCAGCAAGGGATTAATAAGGGAGACCCAGTACTTC. Amino acid sequence: CASKGLIRETQYF.

The V and J genes are TRBV6-5 and TRBJ2-7; 9 bases map to TRBD1. This CDR3 contains 15 residues. Unmatched junction bases numbered 13, after V lost 6 bases and J lost 7 bases. In germline, CDR1 is MNHEY, CDR2 SVGAGI. In nucleotides, the CDR3 is TGTGCCAGCAGATTGTTCCGGGACAGGGAAGGGGAGCAGTACTTC. This encodes CASRLFRDREGEQYF.